The 14 T cell receptor beta chains listed next were all sequenced from one sample in a study of blood T cell repertoires in COVID-19. Repertoires were generated with immunoSEQ multiplex PCR, while TCRdb's copy carries only in-frame clones and drops some. The sample shows 200,000 to 250,000 clones, 80% to 90% of them seen only once. The source material was PBMCs or T cells enriched from blood (not recorded which). These receptors originate from a woman under 40 who had recovered from COVID-19.

This chain uses TRBV19 with TRBJ2-1, with 9 bases lining up with TRBD2. Losses at the gene ends were 3 bases for V and 6 bases for J; bases not matched to a gene: 9. CDR3 length equals 16 residues. The germline gives CDR1 LNHDA, CDR2 SQIVND (reference sequence). CDR3 sequence (DNA): TGTGCCAGTAGTATGGGGAGTGGCGGGAGGGGCAATGAGCAGTTCTTC. It yields the protein CASSMGSGGRGNEQFF.

The chain recombines TRBV30 with TRBJ1-4, with 7 positions matching TRBD1. The germline gives CDR1 GTSNPN, CDR2 SVGIG (reference sequence). The junction had 5 bases not matched to a gene; V was cut back by 2 bases and J by 8 bases. The CDR3 contains 13 residues. The CDR3 sequence is CAWSRAGGEKLFF. CDR3 nucleotide sequence: TGTGCCTGGAGTCGAGCAGGGGGGGAAAAACTGTTTTTT.

About this clone: Other DNA variants within this sample encode the same CDR3. The rearrangement links TRBV18 to TRBJ1-1; 11 bases map to TRBD1. This CDR3 comprises 15 residues. Germline V lookup: CDR1 KGHSH, CDR2 LQKENI. J was trimmed by 6 bases and V by 3 bases; bases with no gene match: 6. The CDR3 region has the DNA TGTGCCAGCTCACCTAGAGGACAGGGGGCTTCTGAAGCTTTCTTT. This translates into CASSPRGQGASEAFF.

J is TRBJ1-1 and V is TRBV5-4; D is uncertain. This CDR3 is 15 amino acids long. Germline V lookup: CDR1 SGHNT, CDR2 YYREEE (reference sequence). Trimming stripped 2 bases from V and 4 bases from J, with 15 bases between. The CDR3 DNA follows: TGTGCCAGCAGCTTCTGGAGCCCTAGAGGCACTGAAGCTTTCTTT. The encoded protein is CASSFWSPRGTEAFF.

J is TRBJ2-1 and V is TRBV10-3; TRBD2 matches 10 bases. Trimming cost V 3 bases and J 6 bases; bases outside gene matches: 5. The CDR3 is 15 residues long. Germline lookup yields CDR1 ENHRY and CDR2 SYGVKD. The CDR3 region has the DNA TGTGCCATCAGTGACAGAGCGGGAGGGCCCAATGAGCAGTTCTTC. It encodes CAISDRAGGPNEQFF.

The chain carries TRBV19 and TRBJ1-2; 11 bases fit TRBD1. Germline CDR1 reads LNHDA; CDR2 reads SQIVND (reference sequence). The J segment lost 6 bases and the V segment lost 5 bases, leaving 8 bases of the junction unmatched. This CDR3 contains 15 residues. CDR3 coding DNA: TGTGCCAGTAGTTCCCCGGACAGGGGGCGGGATGGCTACACCTTC. The encoded protein is CASSSPDRGRDGYTF.

V gene TRBV7-2 combines with J gene TRBJ1-1; 8 nucleotides agree with TRBD1. The CDR3 covers 15 residues. Trimming at V came to 3 bases and at J to 1 base, leaving 4 bases not matched to a gene. CDR1 SGHTA and CDR2 FQGNSA come from the germline V gene. CDR3 coding DNA: TGTGCCAGCAGCTTTATTGGGACAGGGAACACTGAAGCTTTCTTT. Amino acids: CASSFIGTGNTEAFF.

The rearrangement joins TRBV29-1 to TRBJ2-1, with a tentative D call TRBD2 (5 bases). V lost 3 bases and J lost 8, with 8 bases in between. Germline CDR1 and CDR2: SQVTM and ANQGSEA. CDR3 size: 11 residues. CDR3: CSVEVGDEQFF. The CDR3, as DNA: TGCAGCGTTGAGGTGGGAGATGAGCAGTTCTTC.

This chain uses TRBV9 with TRBJ2-1; 13 bases are a match to TRBD2. This CDR3 is built from 16 residues. CDR1 is SGDLS and CDR2 is YYNGEE in the germline V gene. The V gene end was trimmed by 3 bases and the J gene end by 6 bases; junction bases not matched to a gene: 6. The CDR3 spells CASSDGLAGEPNEQFF. The CDR3 region has the DNA TGTGCCAGCAGCGACGGACTAGCGGGGGAGCCCAATGAGCAGTTCTTC.

The gene calls are TRBV9 and TRBJ1-5; 9 bases are a match to TRBD1. Germline V gene sequence: CDR1 SGDLS, CDR2 YYNGEE. V shed 6 bases and J 6 bases; nucleotides not matched to a gene: 10. This CDR3 spans 15 amino acids. The CDR3 loop is CASTKGTGRGQPQHF. DNA for the CDR3: TGTGCCAGCACGAAGGGGACAGGGAGGGGTCAGCCCCAGCATTTT.

The chain links TRBV11-2 to TRBJ2-1; a possible D gene is TRBD1 (5 bases). Germline V gene sequence: CDR1 SGHAT, CDR2 FQNNGV. CDR3 size: 14 residues. V was pared by 2 bases and J by 4 bases, with 9 bases between. Written as DNA, the CDR3 is TGTGCCAGCAGCTTAACAGGCCCATACAATGAGCAGTTCTTC. Amino acid sequence: CASSLTGPYNEQFF. Full variable domain (rest looked up from reference TRBV11-2 and TRBJ2-1): EAGVAQSPRYKIIEKRQSVAFWCNPISGHATLYWYQQILGQGPKLLIQFQNNGVVDDSQLPKDRFSAERLKGVDSTLKIQPAKLEDSAVYLCASSLTGPYNEQFFGPGTRLTVL.

V and J are TRBV5-1 and TRBJ2-5; 10 bases line up with TRBD1. The CDR3 is made up of 15 amino acids. J gave up 5 bases and V 0 bases, and 4 bases lay outside the gene matches. Germline loops: CDR1 SGHRS, CDR2 YFSETQ. CDR3 bases: TGCGCCAGCAGCTTGGGACAGGGGGCCCCGGAGACCCAGTACTTC. It translates to CASSLGQGAPETQYF.

Remarks on this clone: This same CDR3 is encoded by further DNA sequences in the sample. J is TRBJ2-1 and V is TRBV2; tentative D call: TRBD2 (5 bases). The CDR3 is 13 residues long. The germline V gene encodes CDR1 SNHLY and CDR2 FYNNEI. V gave up 7 bases and J gave up 4 bases, with 11 bases separating them. This CDR3 is CASTSGSYNEQFF. The CDR3 DNA reads TGTGCCAGCACCTCGGGGTCGTACAATGAGCAGTTCTTC.

The CDR3 protein is CASSSQGGGQETQYF. The CDR3 region has the DNA TGTGCCAGCAGCTCTCAAGGGGGGGGACAAGAGACCCAGTACTTC. The rearrangement links TRBV7-2 to TRBJ2-5; a possible D gene is TRBD2 (7 bases). The CDR3 totals 15 residues. CDR1 and CDR2 (germline): SGHTA, FQGNSA. V dropped 4 bases and J dropped 2 bases, with 14 bases sitting between them.